This section outlines one T cell receptor (beta chain) sequence together with its context. V was cut by 3 bases and J by 3 bases, with 11 bases left in between. The length of the CDR3 is 15 residues. CDR1 and CDR2 from the germline V gene are LNHDA and SQIVND (reference sequence). In the original processing: It was from reference gene primer amplification that nucleated cell counts were estimated. The data were produced by immunoSEQ multiplex PCR, yet TCRdb's version contains in-frame clones alone and is incomplete. Clone size and the V and J calls come from that table; the DNA yielded D and trimming. This table holds about 160,000 clones, around four fifths found once. The sample comes from a study of blood T cell repertoires in COVID-19.

The TCR comes from a woman older than 75 with acute or convalescent COVID-19. The sequenced sample was peripheral blood. The rearrangement uses TRBV19 and TRBJ2-2; the D gene is possibly TRBD2 (5 bases). The CDR3 nucleotides read TGTGCCAGTAGTATGATAGGCGGGTACACCGGGGAGCTGTTTTTT. This translates into CASSMIGGYTGELFF.